This is a list of T cell receptor beta chains from one sample in a study of T cell changes during pregnancy in multiple sclerosis. The protocol was immunoSEQ multiplex PCR, while the TCRdb copy is restricted to in-frame clones and leaves out a portion. The table shows around 64,000 clones, with nearly 95% occurring only once. Sample: CD4+ T cells from peripheral blood mononuclear cells, taken after pregnancy. Receptor source: a female donor with multiple sclerosis, enrolled in a pregnancy study. CDR3s include the opening cysteine and the closing phenylalanine or tryptophan. D genes are given only for firm matches. Not all rows give a size; the values are once, few, many and, for expanded clones, a class.

J gene | V gene | D gene | clone size | CDR3 protein | CDR3 DNA
TRBJ1-3 | TRBV6-1 | - | - | CASRTDWTSGNTIYF | TGTGCCAGCAGGACAGACTGGACCTCTGGAAACACCATATATTTT
TRBJ1-1 | TRBV6-5 | - | - | CASSAGGAGTEAFF | TGTGCCAGCAGCGCGGGGGGGGCTGGCACTGAAGCTTTCTTT
TRBJ2-3 | TRBV5-1 | TRBD1 | - | CASSLASRGPSTDTQYF | TGCGCCAGCAGTCTGGCGTCCAGGGGGCCGAGCACAGATACGCAGTATTTT
TRBJ2-1 | TRBV6-1 | TRBD1 | once | CATAGTGVDEQFF | TGTGCCACCGCCGGGACAGGGGTCGATGAGCAGTTCTTC
TRBJ2-1 | TRBV6-1 | - | - | CASSELWGLPSDNEQFF | TGTGCCAGCAGTGAGCTTTGGGGGCTACCGTCCGACAATGAGCAGTTCTTC
TRBJ1-3 | TRBV7-6 | - | - | CASSLTVTGNTIYF | TGTGCCAGCAGCCTGACAGTTACTGGAAACACCATATATTTT
TRBJ1-2 | TRBV28 | - | - | CASSLKWAYGYTF | TGTGCCAGCAGTCTCAAATGGGCCTATGGCTACACCTTC
TRBJ2-7 | TRBV6-5 | TRBD1 | once | CASSSFGTGGFYEQYF | TGTGCCAGCAGTTCCTTCGGGACAGGGGGCTTCTACGAGCAGTACTTC
TRBJ1-3 | TRBV5-8 | TRBD1 | - | CASSLLRGQHSGNTIYF | TGTGCCAGCAGCTTACTAAGGGGACAGCACTCTGGAAACACCATATATTTT
TRBJ1-3 | TRBV30 | - | - | CAWMEGSGNTIYF | TGTGCCTGGATGGAGGGCTCTGGAAACACCATATATTTT
TRBJ2-3 | TRBV28 | - | - | CANSRGGEDTQYF | TGTGCCAACTCCCGTGGAGGCGAAGATACGCAGTATTTT
TRBJ2-1 | TRBV7-9 | - | once | CASRLEGDEQFF | TGTGCCAGCAGGTTGGAAGGGGATGAGCAGTTCTTC
TRBJ2-1 | TRBV6-1 | TRBD2 | - | CASETSGRYNEQFF | TGTGCCAGCGAAACTAGCGGGAGGTACAATGAGCAGTTCTTC
TRBJ1-2 | TRBV9 | TRBD1 | - | CASSVEWTGTYGYTF | TGTGCCAGCAGCGTAGAGTGGACAGGGACCTATGGCTACACCTTC
TRBJ1-1 | TRBV6-5 | - | - | CASSSLGGGTEAFF | TGTGCCAGCAGCTCTCTAGGGGGGGGCACTGAAGCTTTCTTT
TRBJ2-7 | TRBV2 | - | - | CASTAGSPPWEQYF | TGTGCCAGCACAGCCGGGTCCCCCCCGTGGGAGCAGTACTTC
TRBJ2-1 | TRBV4-1 | TRBD2 | - | CASSHPGLAGGPNYNEQFF | TGCGCCAGCAGCCACCCCGGACTAGCGGGGGGCCCGAACTACAATGAGCAGTTCTTC
TRBJ2-7 | TRBV13 | TRBD1 | - | CASSFNRGEQYF | TGTGCCAGCAGCTTCAACAGGGGCGAGCAGTACTTC
TRBJ2-4 | TRBV4-1 | - | - | CASSHLLARAAKNIQYF | TGCGCCAGCAGCCACTTACTAGCTCGGGCAGCCAAAAACATTCAGTACTTC
TRBJ1-5 | TRBV18 | TRBD1 | - | CASSLFRQGSSNQPQHF | TGTGCCAGCTCACTCTTCAGACAGGGCTCTAGCAATCAGCCCCAGCATTTT
TRBJ1-4 | TRBV7-6 | - | - | CASSLSSWTATNEKLFF | TGTGCCAGCAGCTTATCTTCCTGGACTGCAACTAATGAAAAACTGTTTTTT
TRBJ1-3 | TRBV19 | - | - | CASSPPTDHSGNTIYF | TGTGCCAGTAGTCCACCGACAGACCACTCTGGAAACACCATATATTTT
TRBJ1-1 | TRBV20-1 | - | once | CSAAGHSEAFF | TGCAGTGCAGCAGGACACTCGGAAGCTTTCTTT
TRBJ2-2 | TRBV7-2 | - | - | CASSLGQGYTGELFF | TGTGCCAGCAGCTTGGGTCAGGGGTACACCGGGGAGCTGTTTTTT
TRBJ2-7 | TRBV19 | - | - | CASSIRSPGSSYEQYF | TGTGCCAGTAGTATTAGGTCGCCGGGGAGCTCCTACGAGCAGTACTTC
TRBJ2-7 | TRBV6-1 | TRBD1 | - | CASSFRTGAYEQYF | TGTGCCAGCAGTTTTCGGACAGGAGCCTACGAGCAGTACTTC
TRBJ2-3 | TRBV29-1 | TRBD2 | - | CSVAPGLAGGDTQYF | TGCAGCGTTGCGCCGGGACTAGCGGGGGGTGATACGCAGTATTTT
TRBJ2-5 | TRBV7-9 | - | - | CASSLRAGLETQYF | TGTGCCAGCAGCTTAAGGGCAGGGCTAGAGACCCAGTACTTC
TRBJ1-1 | TRBV19 | TRBD1 | - | CASRKQGVAEAFF | TGTGCCAGTAGGAAACAGGGGGTCGCTGAAGCTTTCTTT
TRBJ2-3 | TRBV18 | - | - | CASSRGDTQYF | TGTGCCAGCTCACGAGGGGATACGCAGTATTTT
TRBJ1-2 | TRBV29-1 | TRBD1 | - | CSVDLGQGVGYGYTF | TGCAGCGTTGATTTAGGACAGGGTGTAGGCTATGGCTACACCTTC
TRBJ2-2 | TRBV2 | TRBD2 | - | CASSDRGGTGELFF | TGTGCCAGCAGTGATAGGGGAGGGACCGGGGAGCTGTTTTTT
TRBJ2-7 | TRBV28 | TRBD2 | - | CASSSTGLAGVHEQYF | TGTGCCAGCAGCTCTACGGGACTAGCGGGAGTCCACGAGCAGTACTTC
TRBJ1-1 | TRBV7-9 | - | - | CASSLDSRDEAFF | TGTGCCAGCAGCTTAGACTCGAGGGATGAAGCTTTCTTT
TRBJ1-4 | TRBV5-6 | TRBD1 | - | CASSPGTGSPNEKLFF | TGTGCCAGCAGCCCCGGGACAGGGTCGCCTAATGAAAAACTGTTTTTT
TRBJ1-2 | TRBV30 | - | - | CAWSVLRGRGGYTF | TGTGCCTGGAGTGTACTGCGGGGACGGGGCGGCTACACCTTC
TRBJ1-2 | TRBV5-5 | - | - | CASSFTSNYGYTF | TGTGCCAGCAGCTTCACTTCTAACTATGGCTACACCTTC
TRBJ2-1 | TRBV5-6 | TRBD2 | - | CASSLEASGSNEQFF | TGTGCCAGCAGCTTGGAGGCTAGCGGGAGCAATGAGCAGTTCTTC
TRBJ2-7 | TRBV30 | TRBD2 | few | CAWSFGGGSYEQYF | TGTGCCTGGAGTTTCGGGGGGGGATCCTACGAGCAGTACTTC
TRBJ1-4 | TRBV21-1 | - | - | CASRQAGELFF | TGTGCCAGCCGACAGGCCGGAGAACTGTTTTTT
TRBJ2-1 | TRBV6-4 | - | - | CASSERRGANEQFF | TGTGCCAGCAGTGAACGCCGGGGGGCCAATGAGCAGTTCTTC